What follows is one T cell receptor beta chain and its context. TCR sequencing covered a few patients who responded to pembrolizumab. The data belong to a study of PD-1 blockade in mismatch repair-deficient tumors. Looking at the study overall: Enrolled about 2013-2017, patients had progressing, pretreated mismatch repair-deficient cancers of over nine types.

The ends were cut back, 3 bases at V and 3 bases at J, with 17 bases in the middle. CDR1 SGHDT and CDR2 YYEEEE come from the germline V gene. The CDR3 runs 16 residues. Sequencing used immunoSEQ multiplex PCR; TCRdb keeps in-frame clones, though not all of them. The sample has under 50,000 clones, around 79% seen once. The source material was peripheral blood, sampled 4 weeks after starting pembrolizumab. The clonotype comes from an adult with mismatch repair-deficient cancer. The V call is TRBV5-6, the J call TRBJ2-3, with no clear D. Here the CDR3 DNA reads TGTGCCAGCAGCTACACTGGCGGTGGTTGGACAGATACGCAGTATTTT. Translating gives CASSYTGGGWTDTQYF.